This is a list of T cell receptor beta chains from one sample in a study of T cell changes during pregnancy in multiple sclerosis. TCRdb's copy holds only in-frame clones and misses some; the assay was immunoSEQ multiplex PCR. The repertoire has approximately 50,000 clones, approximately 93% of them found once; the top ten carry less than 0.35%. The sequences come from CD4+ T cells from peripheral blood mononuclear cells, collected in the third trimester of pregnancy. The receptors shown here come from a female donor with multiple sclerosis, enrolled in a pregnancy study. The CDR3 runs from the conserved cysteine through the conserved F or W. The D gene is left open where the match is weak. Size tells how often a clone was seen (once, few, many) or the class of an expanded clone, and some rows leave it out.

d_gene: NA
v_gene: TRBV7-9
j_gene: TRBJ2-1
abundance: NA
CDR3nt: TGTGCCAGCAGCTTCCTGCGAATTAGCTCCTACAATGAGCAGTTCTTC
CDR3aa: CASSFLRISSYNEQFF

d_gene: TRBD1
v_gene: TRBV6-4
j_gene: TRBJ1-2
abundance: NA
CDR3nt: TGTGCCAGCAGTGCCAGGGGGCACTATGGCTACACCTTC
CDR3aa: CASSARGHYGYTF

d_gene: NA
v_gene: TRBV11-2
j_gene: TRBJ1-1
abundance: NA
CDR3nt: TGTGCCAGCAGCTTAGACCGGAACACTGAAGCTTTCTTT
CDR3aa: CASSLDRNTEAFF

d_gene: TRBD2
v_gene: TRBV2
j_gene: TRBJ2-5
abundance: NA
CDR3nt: TGTGCCAGCAGCCTAGCGGGAGGAGAGACCCAGTACTTC
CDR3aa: CASSLAGGETQYF

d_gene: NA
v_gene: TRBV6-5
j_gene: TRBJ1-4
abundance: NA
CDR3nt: TGTGCCAGCATAAATGAAAAACTGTTTTTT
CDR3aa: CASINEKLFF

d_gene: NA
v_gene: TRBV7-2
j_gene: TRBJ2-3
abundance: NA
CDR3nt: TGTGCCAGCAGCGATAGCGGCCTAACAACAGATACGCAGTATTTT
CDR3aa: CASSDSGLTTDTQYF

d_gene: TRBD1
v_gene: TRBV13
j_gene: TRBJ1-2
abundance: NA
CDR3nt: TGTGCCAGCAGCTTAAGGGACAGGGGGGTTAACTATGGCTACACCTTC
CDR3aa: CASSLRDRGVNYGYTF

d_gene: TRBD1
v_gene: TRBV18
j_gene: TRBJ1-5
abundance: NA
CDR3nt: TGTGCCAGCTCACCCACGCCGGGACAGTCGGGTCAGCCCCAGCATTTT
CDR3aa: CASSPTPGQSGQPQHF

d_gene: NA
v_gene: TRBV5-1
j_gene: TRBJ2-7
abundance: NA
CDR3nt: TGCGCCAGCAGCTACGACAGCACCTACGAGCAGTACTTC
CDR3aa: CASSYDSTYEQYF

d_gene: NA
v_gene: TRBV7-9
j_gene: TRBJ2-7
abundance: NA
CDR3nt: TGTGCCAGCAGCCCCGGGGATACCTACGAGCAGTACTTC
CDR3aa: CASSPGDTYEQYF

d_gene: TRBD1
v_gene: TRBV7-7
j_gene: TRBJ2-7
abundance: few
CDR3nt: TGTGCTAGCAGCTTAGGACAGGGGGTTCAATACGAGCAGTACTTC
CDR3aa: CASSLGQGVQYEQYF

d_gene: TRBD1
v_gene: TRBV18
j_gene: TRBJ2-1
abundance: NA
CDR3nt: TGTGCCAGCTCACCGAGTACCGGGACAGGGTACAATGAGCAGTTCTTC
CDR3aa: CASSPSTGTGYNEQFF

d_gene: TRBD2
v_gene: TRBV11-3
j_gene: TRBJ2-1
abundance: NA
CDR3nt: TGTGCCAGCAGCTTACAATTTGGGGGACTAGCGGACAATGAGCAGTTCTTC
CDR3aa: CASSLQFGGLADNEQFF

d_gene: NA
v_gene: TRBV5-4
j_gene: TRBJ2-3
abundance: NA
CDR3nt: TGTGCCAGCAGCTTGCCCAGGGCTAACACAGATACGCAGTATTTT
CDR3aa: CASSLPRANTDTQYF

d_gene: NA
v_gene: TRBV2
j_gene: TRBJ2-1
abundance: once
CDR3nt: TGTGCCAGCACTGAACTAGTTCGTCGGGAGCAGTTCTTC
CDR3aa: CASTELVRREQFF

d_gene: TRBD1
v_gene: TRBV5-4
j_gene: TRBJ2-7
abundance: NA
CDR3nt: TGTGCCAGCAGCTCGACAGGGGGAGACCCCTACGAGCAGTACTTC
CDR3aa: CASSSTGGDPYEQYF

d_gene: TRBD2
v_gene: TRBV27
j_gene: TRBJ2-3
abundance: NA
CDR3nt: TGTGCCAGCAGTTTGCTAGCGGAGAGCACAGATACGCAGTATTTT
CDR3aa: CASSLLAESTDTQYF

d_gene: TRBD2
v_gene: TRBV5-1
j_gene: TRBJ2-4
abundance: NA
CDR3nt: TGCGCCAGCAGCCGCGGGAGTTTGGACATTCAGTACTTC
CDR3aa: CASSRGSLDIQYF

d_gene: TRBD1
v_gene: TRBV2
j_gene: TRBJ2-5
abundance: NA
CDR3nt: TGTGCCAGCAGTGACCGGGACAGGCGTGGAGAGACCCAGTACTTC
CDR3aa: CASSDRDRRGETQYF

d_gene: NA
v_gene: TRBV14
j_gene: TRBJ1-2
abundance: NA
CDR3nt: TGTGCCAGCAGCCAAGTGTCAGGGGCTGGCTATGGCTACACCTTC
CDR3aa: CASSQVSGAGYGYTF

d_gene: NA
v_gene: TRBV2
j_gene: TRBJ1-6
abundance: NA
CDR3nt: TGTGCCAGCAGTGTGGCAGAAAATTCACCCCTCCACTTT
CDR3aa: CASSVAENSPLHF

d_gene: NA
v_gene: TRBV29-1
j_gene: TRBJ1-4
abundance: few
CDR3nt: TGCAGCGTTGTATCCGATGAAAAACTGTTTTTT
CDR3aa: CSVVSDEKLFF

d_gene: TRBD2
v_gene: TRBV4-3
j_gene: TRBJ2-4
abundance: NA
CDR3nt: TGCGCCAGCAGCCATCTAGCGGGAGGAATAGACATTCAGTACTTC
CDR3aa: CASSHLAGGIDIQYF

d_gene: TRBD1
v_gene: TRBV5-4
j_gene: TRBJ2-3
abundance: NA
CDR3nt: TGTGCCAGCAGCTTCTACAGGGGTAGCACAGATACGCAGTATTTT
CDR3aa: CASSFYRGSTDTQYF

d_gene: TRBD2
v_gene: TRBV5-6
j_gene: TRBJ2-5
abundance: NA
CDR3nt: TGTGCCAGCAGCTTCGGGGCGGGAGGGGAGACCCAGTACTTC
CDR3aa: CASSFGAGGETQYF

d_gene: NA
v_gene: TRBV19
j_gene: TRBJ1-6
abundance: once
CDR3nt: TGTGCCAGTAGTGACGAGCCCGAGGCGTATTCACCCCTCCACTTT
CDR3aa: CASSDEPEAYSPLHF

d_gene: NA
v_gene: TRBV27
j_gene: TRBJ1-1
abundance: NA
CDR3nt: TGTGCCAGCAGGGGGGGGAACGAAGCTTTCTTT
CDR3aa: CASRGGNEAFF

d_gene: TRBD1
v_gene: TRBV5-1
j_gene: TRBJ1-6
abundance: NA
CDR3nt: TGCGCCAGCAGCGGCGGGGACAGGGATCATTCACCCCTCCACTTT
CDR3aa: CASSGGDRDHSPLHF

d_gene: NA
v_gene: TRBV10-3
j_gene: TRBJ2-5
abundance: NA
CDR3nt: TGTGCCATCAGTGAGGGTTCCATCTTCGGGGAGACCCAGTACTTC
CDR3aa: CAISEGSIFGETQYF

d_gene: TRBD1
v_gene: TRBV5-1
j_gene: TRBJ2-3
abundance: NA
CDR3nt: TGCGCCAGCAGTACCGGGACAGGGAGCACAGATACGCAGTATTTT
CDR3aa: CASSTGTGSTDTQYF

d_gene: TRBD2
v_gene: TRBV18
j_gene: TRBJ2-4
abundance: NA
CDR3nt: TGTGCCAGCTCACCATTACTAGCGGGGTCCCCCCGAAACATTCAGTACTTC
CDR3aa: CASSPLLAGSPRNIQYF

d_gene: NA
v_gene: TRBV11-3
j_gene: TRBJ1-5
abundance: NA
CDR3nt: TGTGCCAGCAGCCACTACAGGGAGAGCAATCAGCCCCAGCATTTT
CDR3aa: CASSHYRESNQPQHF

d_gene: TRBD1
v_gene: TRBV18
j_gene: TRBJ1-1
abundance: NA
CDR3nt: TGTGCCAGCTCATCGTCGGACAGGGTGGGCACTGAAGCTTTCTTT
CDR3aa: CASSSSDRVGTEAFF

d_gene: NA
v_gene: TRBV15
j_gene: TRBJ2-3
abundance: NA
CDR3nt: TGTGCCACCGCGTTGGGGGGATTCACAGATACGCAGTATTTT
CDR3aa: CATALGGFTDTQYF

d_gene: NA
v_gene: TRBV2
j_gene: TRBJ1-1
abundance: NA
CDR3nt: TGTGCCACAAGGAGAAACACTGAAGCTTTCTTT
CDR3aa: CATRRNTEAFF

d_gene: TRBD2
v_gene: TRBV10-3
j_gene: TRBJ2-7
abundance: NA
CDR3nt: TGTGCCATCAGTGCAGCGGGGGGGTACGAGCAGTACTTC
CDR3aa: CAISAAGGYEQYF

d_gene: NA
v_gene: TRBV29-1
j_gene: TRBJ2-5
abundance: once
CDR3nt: TGCAGCGTTGAAAGACAGCAAGAGACCCAGTACTTC
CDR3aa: CSVERQQETQYF

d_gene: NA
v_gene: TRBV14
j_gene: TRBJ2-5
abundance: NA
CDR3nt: TGTGCCAGCAGCCAAGCGTTCGGGAGTTTTTATCAAGAGACCCAGTACTTC
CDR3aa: CASSQAFGSFYQETQYF

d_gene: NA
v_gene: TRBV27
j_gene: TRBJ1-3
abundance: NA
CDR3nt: TGTGCCAGCAGACTCACGGGTTTCTCTGGAAACACCATATATTTT
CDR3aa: CASRLTGFSGNTIYF

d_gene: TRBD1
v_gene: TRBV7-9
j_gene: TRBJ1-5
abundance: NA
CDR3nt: TGTGCCAGCAGCTTAGGGACAGGGAACAATCAGCCCCAGCATTTT
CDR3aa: CASSLGTGNNQPQHF

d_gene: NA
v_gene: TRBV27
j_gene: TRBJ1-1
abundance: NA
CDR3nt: TGTGCCAGCAGGACCCGGAGGCAGGTAAACACTGAAGCTTTCTTT
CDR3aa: CASRTRRQVNTEAFF

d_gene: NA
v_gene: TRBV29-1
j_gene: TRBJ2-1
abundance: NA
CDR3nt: TGCAGCGTCCTAAGCGGAGCCCCCTACAATGAGCAGTTCTTC
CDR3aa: CSVLSGAPYNEQFF

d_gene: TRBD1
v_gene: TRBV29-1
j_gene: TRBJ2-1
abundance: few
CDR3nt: TGCAGCGCCGGGACAGGGAGCTCCTACAATGAGCAGTTCTTC
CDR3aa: CSAGTGSSYNEQFF

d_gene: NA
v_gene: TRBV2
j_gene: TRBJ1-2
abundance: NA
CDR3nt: TGTGCCAGCGGAACAGGGCGGTATGGCTACACCTTC
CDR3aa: CASGTGRYGYTF

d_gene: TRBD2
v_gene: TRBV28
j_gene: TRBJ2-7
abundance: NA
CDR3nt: TGTGCCAGCGGAATAGCGGGAGCGCCTCCCGAGCAGTACTTC
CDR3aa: CASGIAGAPPEQYF

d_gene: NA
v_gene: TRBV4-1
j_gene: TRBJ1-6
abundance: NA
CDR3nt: TGCGCCAGCAGCCAGGGCCGGGATAGGTATAATTCACCCCTCCACTTT
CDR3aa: CASSQGRDRYNSPLHF

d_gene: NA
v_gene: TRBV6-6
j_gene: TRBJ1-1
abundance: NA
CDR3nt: TGTGCCAGCAGTTGGGCCGGGGGGCGCGAGTACACTGAAGCTTTCTTT
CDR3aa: CASSWAGGREYTEAFF

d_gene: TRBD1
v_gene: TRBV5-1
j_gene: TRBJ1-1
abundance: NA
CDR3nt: TGCGCCAGCAGCTCACAGGGGGCGTACACTGAAGCTTTCTTT
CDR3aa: CASSSQGAYTEAFF

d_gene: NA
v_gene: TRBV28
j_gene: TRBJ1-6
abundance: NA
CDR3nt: TGTGCCAGCAGAGACAGTTACTATAATTCACCCCTCCACTTT
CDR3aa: CASRDSYYNSPLHF

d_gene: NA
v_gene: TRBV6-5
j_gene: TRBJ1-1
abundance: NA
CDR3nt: TGTGCCAGCAGTTACTCAGGGGGTTGGACTGAAGCTTTCTTT
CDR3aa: CASSYSGGWTEAFF

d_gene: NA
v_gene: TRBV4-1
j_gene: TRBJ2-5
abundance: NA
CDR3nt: TGCGCCAGCAGCAAGAACTTGGGGGCAAGAGAGACCCAGTACTTC
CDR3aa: CASSKNLGARETQYF

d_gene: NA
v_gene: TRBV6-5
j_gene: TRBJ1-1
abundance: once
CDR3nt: TGTGCCAGCTCGGGCGGGGGCTCTTTGAACACTGAAGCTTTCTTT
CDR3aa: CASSGGGSLNTEAFF

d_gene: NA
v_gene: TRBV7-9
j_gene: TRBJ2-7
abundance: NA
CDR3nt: TGTGCCAGCAGCTTAGCAGCCTCGACATCCGAGCAGTACTTC
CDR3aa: CASSLAASTSEQYF

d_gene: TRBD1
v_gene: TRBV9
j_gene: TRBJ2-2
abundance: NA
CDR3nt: TGTGCCAGCAGCAAAAACCTCAGGGGGCGGCCCGGGGAGCTGTTTTTT
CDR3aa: CASSKNLRGRPGELFF

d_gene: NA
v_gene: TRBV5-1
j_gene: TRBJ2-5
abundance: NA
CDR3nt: TGCGCCAGCAGCTCCCTACAAGAGACCCAGTACTTC
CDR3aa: CASSSLQETQYF